This T cell receptor (beta chain) was recovered during a study of blood T cell repertoires in COVID-19. Data came from immunoSEQ multiplex PCR; TCRdb stores just in-frame clones and leaves some out. This sample has approximately 400,000 clones, with roughly 91% found just once. V dropped 6 bases and J dropped 4 bases, with 18 bases sitting between them. Germline assignment: CDR1 MNHEY and CDR2 SVGAGI. CDR3 length: 15 residues. This TCR was sampled from a woman aged 18-30 years who had recovered from COVID-19. Sequenced input: PBMCs or T cells enriched from blood (not recorded which). This chain uses TRBV6-5 with TRBJ1-2; D gene uncertain. The CDR3 loop reads CASSPDSPRGYGYTF. Here the CDR3 DNA reads TGTGCCAGCAGCCCAGACTCCCCCAGAGGCTATGGCTACACCTTC.